What follows describes a single TCR beta chain. Its specificity is not known. Given the absence of the conserved phenylalanine or tryptophan at the CDR3 end, a read error is likely. The entry originates in a study of tumor-infiltrating lymphocytes in primary liver carcinoma. Starting from 450 to 500 ng of total RNA, TCR beta cDNA was produced with a primer in the constant region. Slightly modified ARM-PCR served as the procedure for the TCR beta libraries. These libraries came from three rounds of nested multiplex PCR. In the first two PCR rounds, TRBV1-TRBV30 forward primers were paired with a C-beta reverse primer, and each round lasted approximately 10 cycles. Each CDR3 protein gets one entry after TCRdb re-called the multiplex PCR reads with MiXCR. The sample contains some 180,000 distinct CDR3 sequences, 70% to 90% of which appear only once. V lost 6 bases, J lost 4 bases, and 10 bases stayed unmatched. This CDR3 spans 15 amino acids.

The study, taken as a whole, reports: Less overlap was seen in tumor-adjacent and tumor-blood pairs than in tumor region pairs.

Co-extracted RNA and DNA came from about 20-30 mg of unsorted bulk tissue. Surgeons treated the primary liver carcinoma of the patients by surgical resection. The sequence was obtained from a man aged 40-50 years with primary liver carcinoma and hepatitis B virus infection. J is TRBJ1-2 and V is TRBV12-3 or TRBV12-4; 8 bases fit TRBD1. Sequenced material: tumor tissue from primary liver carcinoma. The CDR3 bases are TGTGCCAGCAGATCCAGACAGGGGATTGGCTATGGCTACACCTTG. It is translated as CASRSRQGIGYGYTL.